A selection of T cell receptor beta chains follows, all from one sample in a study of Graves' ophthalmopathy and Graves' hyperthyroidism. TCRdb ran MiXCR on the multiplex PCR reads and lists one entry per CDR3 protein. The table records 150,000 to 200,000 distinct CDR3 sequences, roughly two fifths of them present only once. The sample taken for sequencing was peripheral blood. The receptors shown here come from a man younger than 40 with Graves' ophthalmopathy. The CDR3 runs from the conserved cysteine through the conserved F or W. Clone size is shown for a subset of rows, as once, few, many or a class of expanded clone.

TRBJ1-6 | many | TRBV11-2 | CASSLYSGTHSPLHF
TRBJ2-5 | - | TRBV12-3/TRBV12-4 | CASQWDTNEETQYF
TRBJ1-3 | many | TRBV2 | CASSGDRGNTIYF
TRBJ2-7 | many | TRBV6-1 | CASSELAGDGHEQYF
TRBJ2-7 | many | TRBV12-3/TRBV12-4 | CASSLLARHYEQYF
TRBJ1-5 | - | TRBV7-2 | CASSLRDGGLQPQHF
TRBJ2-2 | - | TRBV6-2/TRBV6-3 | CASSYSYSPQTANTGELFF
TRBJ2-7 | many | TRBV19 | CASSIVASGKNEQYF
TRBJ2-7 | few | TRBV27 | CASSFSPGLALMGEQYF
TRBJ2-5 | - | TRBV28 | CASSLGAELETQYF
TRBJ1-2 | - | TRBV12-3/TRBV12-4 | CASSLTGRAYGYTF
TRBJ2-2 | many | TRBV24-1 | CATSAWESTGELFF
TRBJ2-5 | - | TRBV12-3/TRBV12-4 | CASTRRGGLAGETQYF
TRBJ1-2 | - | TRBV12-3/TRBV12-4 | CASSTKTGSYGYTF
TRBJ2-7 | many | TRBV28 | CASSPGARDEQYF
TRBJ1-5 | many | TRBV7-9 | CASSLGDQPQHF
TRBJ1-1 | many | TRBV6-2/TRBV6-3 | CASIQDRGHTEAFF
TRBJ1-1 | few | TRBV29-1 | CSVVRQMNTEAFF
TRBJ1-1 | - | TRBV27 | CASSSFRNTEAFF
TRBJ1-2 | many | TRBV25-1 | CASSESTGSYTF
TRBJ1-2 | - | TRBV6-1 | CASVGKGYGYTF
TRBJ1-1 | - | TRBV12-3/TRBV12-4 | CASSFNRGSGTEAFF
TRBJ2-7 | many | TRBV3-1 | CASSKAVPGTSGSYEQYF
TRBJ1-1 | many | TRBV28 | CASSGGTGGIDTEAFF
TRBJ2-2 | many | TRBV12-3/TRBV12-4 | CASSLLQGRELFF
TRBJ1-1 | - | TRBV6-1 | CALMGEGTEAFF
TRBJ1-2 | - | TRBV12-3/TRBV12-4 | CASSLNPDYGYTF
TRBJ2-5 | many | TRBV2 | CASGVRDFQETQYF
TRBJ2-5 | - | TRBV20-1 | CSASPILTSGQETQYF
TRBJ1-3 | many | TRBV27 | CASSPKAPGAGNTIYF
TRBJ2-5 | many | TRBV27 | CASSFTTSGTQETQYF
TRBJ2-5 | many | TRBV6-5 | CASSPTGPGETQYF
TRBJ2-2 | - | TRBV6-2/TRBV6-3 | CASSYASGQGTGELFF
TRBJ1-6 | - | TRBV4-1 | CASSPWGQGSAPLHF
TRBJ2-7 | - | TRBV6-2/TRBV6-3 | CASKLTYEQYF
TRBJ1-1 | many | TRBV28 | CASSRFRSVTAFF
TRBJ1-1 | - | TRBV6-5 | CASSYNGQKMNTEAFF
TRBJ2-5 | many | TRBV7-2 | CASSLDFLNQETQYF
TRBJ2-7 | many | TRBV10-3 | CAISDSVASYEQYF
TRBJ1-1 | - | TRBV12-3/TRBV12-4 | CASSRLRDSGFF
TRBJ2-5 | many | TRBV7-8 | CASSFQLLAGGQETQYF
TRBJ2-2 | - | TRBV11-2 | CASSFGGRATHTGELFF
TRBJ1-1 | - | TRBV24-1 | CATSGGANTEAFF
TRBJ2-4 | many | TRBV28 | CASSSDRAAAKNIQYF
TRBJ2-5 | many | TRBV7-2 | CASSGGALQETQYF
TRBJ1-6 | - | TRBV2 | CASSATASNNSPLHF
TRBJ2-7 | many | TRBV7-2 | CASSLRSWEQYF